This T cell receptor (beta chain) was sequenced in a study of CD8+ T cells in alopecia areata. Study information: Treated patients were given 5 to 10 mg oral tofacitinib twice daily.

Starting from PBMCs, sorting isolated CD4+ and CD8+ T cells. The CDR3 has 15 amino acids. CDR1 SGHRS and CDR2 YFSETQ come from the germline V gene. Trimming removed 2 bases at V and 5 bases at J, with 16 bases between. Extraction and reverse transcription of RNA yielded cDNA as the sequencing template. Here immunoSEQ multiplex PCR was the method, and the copy in TCRdb shows in-frame clones only, minus some. The table shows 150,000 or so clones, with 40% to 50% occurring only once. This clone came up once. The receptor was derived from a human donor with alopecia areata. Sequencing was done on a sample of CD4+ T cells sorted from blood. The chain links TRBV5-1 to TRBJ1-2; D gene unclear. The CDR3: CASSFLPVGDYGYTF. In nucleotides, the CDR3 is TGCGCCAGCAGCTTTTTGCCCGTCGGGGATTATGGCTACACCTTC.